Listed here are 12 T cell receptor beta chains from one sample, sequenced in a study of blood T cell repertoires in COVID-19. Using immunoSEQ multiplex PCR, the repertoire was profiled, and TCRdb retains in-frame clones only, with some absent. The sample yields about 70,000 clones, more than 75% seen once. Sequences were obtained from peripheral blood. These receptors all come from a human donor in a cohort sampled during active COVID-19.

Only one count was recorded for this clone. The chain recombines TRBV6-5 with TRBJ2-7, with 9 bases matching TRBD1. Germline values: CDR1 MNHEY, CDR2 SVGAGI. Trimming removed 5 bases from V and 4 bases from J; junction bases left unmatched: 6. The CDR3 is 14 amino acids. The chain's CDR3 is CASSRTGAAYEQYV. CDR3 nucleotides: TGTGCCAGCAGTAGGACAGGGGCGGCTTACGAGCAGTACGTC.

The chain couples TRBV14 to TRBJ1-2; D not certain. Trimming took off 1 base at V and 1 base at J, with 7 bases between the two ends. The CDR3 is 14 residues long. Germline values: CDR1 SGHDN, CDR2 FVKESK. The CDR3 loop reads CASSQGLNNYGYTF. DNA of the CDR3: TGTGCCAGCAGCCAAGGGCTGAATAACTATGGCTACACCTTC.

The V gene is TRBV5-4, the J gene TRBJ2-5, with D perhaps TRBD2 (5 bases). The CDR3 runs to 16 residues. Trimming shortened V by 4 bases and J by 1 base, and 17 bases separated the two germline ends. CDR1 is SGHNT, CDR2 YYREEE, per germline (reference sequence). CDR3 sequence: CASSPTSGNPQETQYF. CDR3 DNA: TGTGCCAGCAGCCCCACTTCCGGGAATCCCCAAGAGACCCAGTACTTC.

The rearrangement uses TRBV28 and TRBJ1-1, with 7 bases fitting TRBD1. With 6 bases clipped from V and 4 bases from J, the junction kept 2 bases outside the gene matches. The CDR3 extends over 12 amino acids. Germline CDR1 is MDHEN and CDR2 is SYDVKM. CDR3 loop: CASRSGGTEAFF. The CDR3 bases are TGTGCCAGCAGATCAGGGGGCACTGAAGCTTTCTTT.

V is TRBV10-3 and J is TRBJ1-2, with D possibly TRBD1 on 6 matching bases. CDR3 length: 14 amino acids. Germline values: CDR1 ENHRY, CDR2 SYGVKD. Trimming shortened V by 0 bases and J by 7 bases, and 12 bases separated the two germline ends. CDR3 loop: CAISESAGAGGYTF. The CDR3 nucleotides are TGTGCCATCAGTGAGTCGGCGGGGGCAGGTGGCTACACCTTC.

The chain has TRBV7-2 and TRBJ2-5, with a weak D call TRBD1 (5 bases). The ends were cut back, 4 bases at V and 5 bases at J, with 17 bases in the middle. The length of the CDR3 is 15 residues. The germline V gene has CDR1 SGHTA and CDR2 FQGNSA. DNA for the CDR3: TGTGCCAGCAGCTCCACCTTGTGGGGCGGCGAGACCCAGTACTTC. Amino acids: CASSSTLWGGETQYF. The whole variable domain, filled in from reference TRBV7-2 and TRBJ2-5, reads GAGVSQSPSNKVTEKGKDVELRCDPISGHTALYWYRQSLGQGLEFLIYFQGNSAPDKSGLPSDRFSAERTGGSVSTLTIQRTQQEDSAVYLCASSSTLWGGETQYFGPGTRLLVL.

This rearrangement joins TRBV20-1 to TRBJ2-1; TRBD2 matches at 9 bases. The CDR3 runs to 15 residues. V trimming: 3 bases; J trimming: 6 bases; junction bases outside the gene matches: 9. Germline lookup yields CDR1 DFQATT and CDR2 SNEGSKA (reference sequence). DNA for the CDR3: TGCAGTGCTAGTCCCGCAGCGGGAGGTGGCAATGAGCAGTTCTTC. Amino acids: CSASPAAGGGNEQFF.

This clone was seen just once. The CDR3 region has the DNA TGTGCCAGCAGTTCAAGGGGCAGCATTCAGTACTTC. The encoded protein is CASSSRGSIQYF. The chain combines TRBV12-3 or TRBV12-4 with TRBJ2-4; maybe TRBD1 (5 bases). Trimming cost V 4 bases and J 9 bases, with 10 bases left between them. The CDR3 has 12 amino acids.

The chain recombines TRBV28 with TRBJ2-7, with D perhaps matching TRBD2 (6 bases). This CDR3 is 15 amino acids long. Per germline, CDR1 MDHEN and CDR2 SYDVKM. Trimming left V 1 base short and J 3 bases short, with 13 bases between. CDR3 protein: CASSLSVGGDYEQYF. The CDR3 DNA is TGTGCCAGCAGTTTATCTGTGGGGGGAGACTACGAGCAGTACTTC.

The rearrangement links TRBV6-6 to TRBJ1-5, with D perhaps matching TRBD1 (5 bases). This CDR3 comprises 16 residues. The V and J ends lost 0 bases and 2 bases respectively, with 11 bases between them. Germline values: CDR1 MNHNY, CDR2 SVGAGI (reference sequence). Here the CDR3 reads CASSYSLRAGNQPQHF. CDR3 coding DNA: TGTGCCAGCAGTTACTCACTCAGGGCGGGCAATCAGCCCCAGCATTTT.

V gene TRBV4-1 combines with J gene TRBJ1-1; 8 bases line up with TRBD1. J gave up 3 bases and V 4 bases, and 1 base lay outside the gene matches. Germline assignment: CDR1 MGHRA and CDR2 YSYEKL. The CDR3 totals 13 residues. This CDR3 reads CASSRGQDTEAFF. The CDR3 DNA reads TGCGCCAGCAGCCGGGGACAGGACACTGAAGCTTTCTTT.

V usage is TRBV7-3 and J usage is TRBJ2-6, with D possibly TRBD2 on 5 matching bases. Trimming removed 4 bases at V and 0 bases at J, with 13 bases between. Germline-derived CDR1 and CDR2 are SGHTA and FQGTGA. This CDR3 has 17 amino acids. CDR3 coding DNA: TGTGCCAGCAGCTCCTCGACGGGAAGCTCTGGGGCCAACGTCCTGACTTTC. Residues: CASSSSTGSSGANVLTF. Complete variable domain (other parts from reference TRBV7-3 and TRBJ2-6): GAGVSQTPSNKVTEKGKYVELRCDPISGHTALYWYRQSLGQGPEFLIYFQGTGAADDSGLPNDRFFAVRPEGSVSTLKIQRTERGDSAVYLCASSSSTGSSGANVLTFGAGSRLTVL.